This T cell receptor (beta chain) derives from a study of OX40 agonist ivuxolimab in advanced cancers. Study-wide background: The study reported partial responses in three patients: one hepatocellular carcinoma, two cutaneous melanoma. Study-wide results and limits: Researchers did not determine the expanded peripheral T cells' antigen specificity. Some patients who did not respond also had low normalized T-cell clonal expansion.

Assay used: immunoSEQ multiplex PCR; TCRdb lists only in-frame clones, some missing. Of about 81,000 clones listed, 88% are singletons. There are 12 residues in the CDR3. CDR1 and CDR2 (germline): SGHDT, YYEEEE. This clone is medium-sized. The antigen is undetermined. Its ends do not fully match the called genes, so a read error is possible. Sequencing used CD4+ or CD8+ T cells sorted from blood, obtained in a trial of the OX40 agonist ivuxolimab. The chain couples TRBV5-6 to TRBJ1-2, with TRBD1 matching 7 bases. The receptor was derived from an adult with an advanced solid tumor such as melanoma, head and neck, liver or kidney cancer. CDR3: CASSAVSGQSNF. The CDR3 coding sequence is TGTGCCAGCAGCGCCGTGTCGGGACAGTCTAACTTC.